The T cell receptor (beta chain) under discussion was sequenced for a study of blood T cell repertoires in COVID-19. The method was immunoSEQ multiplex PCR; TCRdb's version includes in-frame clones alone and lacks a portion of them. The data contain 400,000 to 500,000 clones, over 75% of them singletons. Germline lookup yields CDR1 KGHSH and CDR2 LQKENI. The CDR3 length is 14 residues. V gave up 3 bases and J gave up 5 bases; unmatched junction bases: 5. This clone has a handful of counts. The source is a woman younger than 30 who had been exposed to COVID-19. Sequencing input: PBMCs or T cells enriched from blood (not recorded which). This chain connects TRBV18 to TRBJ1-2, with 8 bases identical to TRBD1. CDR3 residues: CASSPDRAGYGYTF. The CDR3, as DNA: TGTGCCAGCTCACCGGACAGGGCGGGATATGGCTACACCTTC.